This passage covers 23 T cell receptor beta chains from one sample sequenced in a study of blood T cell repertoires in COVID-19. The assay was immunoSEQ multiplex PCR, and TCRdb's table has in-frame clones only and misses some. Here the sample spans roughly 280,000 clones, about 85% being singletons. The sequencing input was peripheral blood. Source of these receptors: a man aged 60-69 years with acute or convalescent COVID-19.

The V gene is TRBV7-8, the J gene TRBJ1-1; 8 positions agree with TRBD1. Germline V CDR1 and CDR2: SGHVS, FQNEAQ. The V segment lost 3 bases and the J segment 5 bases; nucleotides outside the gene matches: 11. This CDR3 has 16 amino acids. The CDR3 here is CASSLLDQGARTEAFF. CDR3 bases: TGTGCCAGCAGCTTGCTCGATCAGGGGGCGCGAACTGAAGCTTTCTTT.

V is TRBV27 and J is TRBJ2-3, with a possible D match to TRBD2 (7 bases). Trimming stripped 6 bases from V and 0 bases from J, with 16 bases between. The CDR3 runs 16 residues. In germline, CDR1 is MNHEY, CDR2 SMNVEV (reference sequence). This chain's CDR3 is CASSWGAGASTDTQYF. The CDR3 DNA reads TGTGCCAGCAGCTGGGGGGCGGGGGCAAGCACAGATACGCAGTATTTT.

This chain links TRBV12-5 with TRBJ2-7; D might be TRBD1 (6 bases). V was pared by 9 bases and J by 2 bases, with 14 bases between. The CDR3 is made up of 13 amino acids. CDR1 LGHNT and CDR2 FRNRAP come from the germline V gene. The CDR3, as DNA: TGTGCTAGCTCCCGGGACATAGCCTACGAGCAGTACTTC. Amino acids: CASSRDIAYEQYF.

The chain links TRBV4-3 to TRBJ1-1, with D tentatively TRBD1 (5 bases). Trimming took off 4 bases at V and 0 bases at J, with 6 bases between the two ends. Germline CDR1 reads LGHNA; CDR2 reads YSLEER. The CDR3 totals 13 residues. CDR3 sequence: CASSRQMNTEAFF. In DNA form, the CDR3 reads TGCGCCAGCAGCCGACAGATGAACACTGAAGCTTTCTTT.

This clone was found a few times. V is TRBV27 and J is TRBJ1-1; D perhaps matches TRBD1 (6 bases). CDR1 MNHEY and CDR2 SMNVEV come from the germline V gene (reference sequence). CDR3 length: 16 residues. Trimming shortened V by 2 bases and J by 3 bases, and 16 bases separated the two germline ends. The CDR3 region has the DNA TGTGCCAGCAGTTTAGGCGGGGGGCGCTTGGACACTGAAGCTTTCTTT. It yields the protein CASSLGGGRLDTEAFF.

This CDR3 reads CASSLTVGREGNTEAFF. CDR3 bases: TGCGCCAGCAGCTTGACAGTGGGCAGGGAGGGGAACACTGAAGCTTTCTTT. The chain has TRBV5-1 and TRBJ1-1; the D gene is possibly TRBD1 (5 bases). V gave up 1 base and J gave up 1 base, with 17 bases separating them. The CDR3 extends over 17 amino acids. Germline V lookup: CDR1 SGHRS, CDR2 YFSETQ.

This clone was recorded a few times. The DNA for the CDR3 is TGTGCCAGCAGTAACAACAGGGGGCTGAATCAGCCCCAGCATTTT. Translating gives CASSNNRGLNQPQHF. The chain carries TRBV27 and TRBJ1-5; 9 nucleotides line up with TRBD1. CDR1 is MNHEY and CDR2 is SMNVEV in the germline V gene (reference sequence). The junction had 6 bases not matched to a gene; V was cut back by 5 bases and J by 4 bases. The CDR3 is 15 amino acids.

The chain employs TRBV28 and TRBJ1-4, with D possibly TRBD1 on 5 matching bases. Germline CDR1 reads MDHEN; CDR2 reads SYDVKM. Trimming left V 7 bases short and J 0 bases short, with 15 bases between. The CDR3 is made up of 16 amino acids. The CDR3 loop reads CASIPTGETTNEKLFF. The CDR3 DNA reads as TGTGCCAGCATTCCCACGGGGGAAACAACTAATGAAAAACTGTTTTTT.

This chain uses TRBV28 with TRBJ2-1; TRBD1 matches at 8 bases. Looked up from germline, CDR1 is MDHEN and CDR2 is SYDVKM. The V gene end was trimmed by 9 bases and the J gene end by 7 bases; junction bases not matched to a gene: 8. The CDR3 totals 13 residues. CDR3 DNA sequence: TGTGCCAGTAGGGTGGGACAGGAGAATGAGCAGTTCTTC. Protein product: CASRVGQENEQFF.

CDR3 nucleotides: TGCAGCGTTGAAGATGGTAGGTGGGCCCTCCGGCAAGAGACCCAGTACTTC. Protein: CSVEDGRWALRQETQYF. This chain connects TRBV29-1 to TRBJ2-5; D is uncertain. The CDR3 totals 17 residues. V lost 0 bases to trimming and J lost 2 bases, with 19 bases between them. Germline V gene sequence: CDR1 SQVTM, CDR2 ANQGSEA. The full variable domain, in which reference TRBV29-1 and TRBJ2-5 provide the parts outside the CDR3, is SAVISQKPSRDICQRGTSLTIQCQVDSQVTMMFWYRQQPGQSLTLIATANQGSEATYESGFVIDKFPISRPNLTFSTLTVSNMSPEDSSIYLCSVEDGRWALRQETQYFGPGTRLLVL.

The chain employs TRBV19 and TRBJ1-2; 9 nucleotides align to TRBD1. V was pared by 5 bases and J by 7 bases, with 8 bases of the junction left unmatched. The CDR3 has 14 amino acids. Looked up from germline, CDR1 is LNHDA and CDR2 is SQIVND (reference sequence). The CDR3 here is CASSGTGIRGGYTF. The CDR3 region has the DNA TGTGCCAGTAGTGGGACAGGGATCCGGGGTGGCTACACCTTC.

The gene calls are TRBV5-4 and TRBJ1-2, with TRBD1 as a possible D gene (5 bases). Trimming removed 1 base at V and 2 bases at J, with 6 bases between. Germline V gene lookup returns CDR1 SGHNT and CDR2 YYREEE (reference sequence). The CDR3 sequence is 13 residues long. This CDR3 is CASSLPGNYGYTF. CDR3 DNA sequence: TGTGCCAGCAGCTTGCCAGGGAACTATGGCTACACCTTC.

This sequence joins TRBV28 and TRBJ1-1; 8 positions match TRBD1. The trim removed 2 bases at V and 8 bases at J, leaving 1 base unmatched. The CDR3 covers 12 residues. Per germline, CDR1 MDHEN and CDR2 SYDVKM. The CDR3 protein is CASSLRTGEAFF. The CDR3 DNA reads TGTGCCAGCAGTTTACGGACAGGGGAAGCTTTCTTT.

CDR3 sequence (DNA): TGTGCCAGCAGCCTTGGGACAGGAGGCAATCAGCCCCAGCATTTT. Translating it yields CASSLGTGGNQPQHF. The chain joins TRBV28 to TRBJ1-5, with 8 bases that match TRBD1. The CDR3 is made up of 15 amino acids. Germline V gene data show CDR1 as MDHEN and CDR2 as SYDVKM. The junction had 6 bases not matched to a gene; V was cut back by 6 bases and J by 2 bases.

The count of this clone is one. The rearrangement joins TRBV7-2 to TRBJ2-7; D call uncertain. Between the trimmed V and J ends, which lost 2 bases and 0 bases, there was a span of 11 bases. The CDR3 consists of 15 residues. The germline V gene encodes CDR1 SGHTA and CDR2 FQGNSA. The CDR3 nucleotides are TGTGCCAGCAGCTTAAATCCGGGTTCCTCCTACGAGCAGTACTTC. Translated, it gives CASSLNPGSSYEQYF.

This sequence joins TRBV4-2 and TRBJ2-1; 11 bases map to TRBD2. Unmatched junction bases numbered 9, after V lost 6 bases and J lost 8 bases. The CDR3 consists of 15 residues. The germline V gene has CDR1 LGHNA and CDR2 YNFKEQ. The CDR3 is CASRLAGVRIDEQFF. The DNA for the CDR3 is TGTGCCAGCAGACTAGCGGGGGTACGAATCGATGAGCAGTTCTTC.

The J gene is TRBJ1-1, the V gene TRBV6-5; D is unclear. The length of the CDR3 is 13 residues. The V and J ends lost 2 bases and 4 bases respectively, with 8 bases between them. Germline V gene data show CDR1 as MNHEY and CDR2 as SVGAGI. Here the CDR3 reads CASSYPLSTEAFF. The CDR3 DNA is TGTGCCAGCAGTTACCCTCTGAGCACTGAAGCTTTCTTT.

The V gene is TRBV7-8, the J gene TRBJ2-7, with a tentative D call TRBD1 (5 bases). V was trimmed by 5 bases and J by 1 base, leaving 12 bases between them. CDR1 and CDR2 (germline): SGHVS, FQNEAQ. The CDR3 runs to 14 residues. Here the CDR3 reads CASSLSRVSYEQYF. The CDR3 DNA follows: TGTGCCAGCAGCCTCTCCAGGGTATCCTACGAGCAGTACTTC.

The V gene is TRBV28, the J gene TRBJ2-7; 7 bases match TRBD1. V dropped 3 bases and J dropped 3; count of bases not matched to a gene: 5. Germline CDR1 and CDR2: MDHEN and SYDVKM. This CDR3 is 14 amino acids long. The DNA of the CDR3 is TGTGCCAGCAGTTTGACAGGGAAACACTACGAGCAGTACTTC. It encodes CASSLTGKHYEQYF.

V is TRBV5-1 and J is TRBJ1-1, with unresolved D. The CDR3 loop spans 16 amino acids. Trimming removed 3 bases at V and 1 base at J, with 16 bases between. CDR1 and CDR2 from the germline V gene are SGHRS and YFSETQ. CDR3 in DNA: TGCGCCAGCAGCTCCCGGGGAGGGAGAAGGAACACTGAAGCTTTCTTT. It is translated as CASSSRGGRRNTEAFF.

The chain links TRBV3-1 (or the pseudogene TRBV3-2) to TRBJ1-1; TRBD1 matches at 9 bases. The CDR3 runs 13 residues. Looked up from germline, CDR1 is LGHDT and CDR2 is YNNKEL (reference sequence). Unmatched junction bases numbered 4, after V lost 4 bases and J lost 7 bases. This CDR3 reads CASSLQGASEAFF. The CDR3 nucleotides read TGTGCCAGCAGCCTACAGGGGGCAAGTGAAGCTTTCTTT.

CDR3: CSASSLGGRLYEQYF. CDR3 in DNA: TGCAGTGCTAGTTCTCTGGGAGGACGGCTCTACGAGCAGTACTTC. This chain links TRBV20-1 with TRBJ2-7; tentative D call: TRBD2 (6 bases). This CDR3 has 15 residues. Germline CDR1 and CDR2: DFQATT and SNEGSKA (reference sequence). V lost 3 bases and J 3 bases, leaving 18 bases between the germline ends.

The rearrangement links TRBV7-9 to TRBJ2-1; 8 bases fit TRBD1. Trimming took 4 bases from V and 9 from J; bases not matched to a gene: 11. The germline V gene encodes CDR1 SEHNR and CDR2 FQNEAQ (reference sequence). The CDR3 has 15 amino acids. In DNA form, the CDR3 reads TGTGCCAGCAGCTCTCCCGGACAGGGATATGGTGAGCAGTTCTTC. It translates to CASSSPGQGYGEQFF.